What follows is one T cell receptor beta chain and its context. What it binds is not known. This CDR3 is 16 amino acids long. Germline V gene lookup returns CDR1 SGHTA and CDR2 FQGTGA. The germline V and J ends were trimmed by 2 bases and 2 bases, with 13 bases remaining between them. The data stem from a study of long-term antiretroviral therapy in people with HIV. Study results and caveats: Despite increasing after ART, diversity remained lower than that of transplant donor controls. Clones expanded before ART dominated the repertoire at all time points. HIV repertoire CDR3 lengths ranged less widely than those of controls.

Samples were assayed with immunoSEQ v3.0 at survey level. Assay used: immunoSEQ multiplex PCR; TCRdb lists only in-frame clones, some missing. The top ten hold about 8.9% of the sample, which has 15,000 to 20,000 clones, roughly 90% seen once. The material was unsorted PBMCs, obtained 0.3 years after starting antiretroviral therapy. The rearrangement uses TRBV7-3 and TRBJ2-1; maybe TRBD2 (6 bases). The sequence came from a man in his sixties with HIV. The CDR3 DNA is TGTGCCAGCAGCTTAGATGGAGGGAGCACCTACAATGAGCAGTTCTTC. Its translation: CASSLDGGSTYNEQFF.